The clone carrying this T cell receptor beta chain was observed once. Its antigen is not identified. CDR1 is KGHSH, CDR2 LQKENI, per germline. There are 18 residues in the CDR3. After removal of 1 base from V and 1 base from J, the junction contained 10 bases not matched to a gene. This sample is drawn from a study of identifying expanded T cells in peripheral blood. No infections or other immune events were documented during collection. Study-wide points: Approximately 1.1 clones differed between technical replicates, versus about 15 and 19 over time.

Here immunoSEQ multiplex PCR was the method, and the copy in TCRdb shows in-frame clones only, minus some. The sample yields over 75,000 clones, around 89% seen once. The V call is TRBV18, the J call TRBJ2-3; 8 bases line up with TRBD2. The TCR comes from a person aged 18 to 69 in good health. Input material: blood. The CDR3 region has the DNA TGTGCCAGCTCACCACTCCATCCAGCGGGAGTAGGCACAGATACGCAGTATTTT. It yields the protein CASSPLHPAGVGTDTQYF.